This T cell receptor (beta chain) emerged from a study of blood T cells in healthy people across ages. As for this clonotype: What it recognizes is unknown. A clone one base away is much larger, so this may be a read error.

Russia was home to the donors, healthy Caucasian individuals aged roughly 6 to 100. Whole-study results and caveats: Roughly linear age-related decline in beta diversity appeared, significant by age around 36.

Sample-barcoded 5' priming and a J-beta primer mix drove a second PCR of about 7 to 12 cycles. Every sample returned 3 million or more CDR3-containing paired-end reads. TCRdb itself ran the 5' RACE reads through MiXCR, one entry per CDR3 protein. Counted here are about 1.5 million distinct CDR3 sequences, roughly 43% occurring once; the ten biggest clones make up about 4%. There are 14 residues in the CDR3. V gave up 2 bases and J gave up 8 bases; unmatched junction bases: 4. Germline V gives CDR1 DFQATT, CDR2 SNEGSKA (reference sequence). The sample comprised blood. The chain joins TRBV20-1 to TRBJ2-1, with 12 nucleotides matching TRBD2. This sequence originates from a woman aged 18-35 years in good health. DNA for the CDR3: TGCAGTGCTAGACTAGCGGGAGGGTACGATGAGCAGTTCTTC. Its translation is CSARLAGGYDEQFF.